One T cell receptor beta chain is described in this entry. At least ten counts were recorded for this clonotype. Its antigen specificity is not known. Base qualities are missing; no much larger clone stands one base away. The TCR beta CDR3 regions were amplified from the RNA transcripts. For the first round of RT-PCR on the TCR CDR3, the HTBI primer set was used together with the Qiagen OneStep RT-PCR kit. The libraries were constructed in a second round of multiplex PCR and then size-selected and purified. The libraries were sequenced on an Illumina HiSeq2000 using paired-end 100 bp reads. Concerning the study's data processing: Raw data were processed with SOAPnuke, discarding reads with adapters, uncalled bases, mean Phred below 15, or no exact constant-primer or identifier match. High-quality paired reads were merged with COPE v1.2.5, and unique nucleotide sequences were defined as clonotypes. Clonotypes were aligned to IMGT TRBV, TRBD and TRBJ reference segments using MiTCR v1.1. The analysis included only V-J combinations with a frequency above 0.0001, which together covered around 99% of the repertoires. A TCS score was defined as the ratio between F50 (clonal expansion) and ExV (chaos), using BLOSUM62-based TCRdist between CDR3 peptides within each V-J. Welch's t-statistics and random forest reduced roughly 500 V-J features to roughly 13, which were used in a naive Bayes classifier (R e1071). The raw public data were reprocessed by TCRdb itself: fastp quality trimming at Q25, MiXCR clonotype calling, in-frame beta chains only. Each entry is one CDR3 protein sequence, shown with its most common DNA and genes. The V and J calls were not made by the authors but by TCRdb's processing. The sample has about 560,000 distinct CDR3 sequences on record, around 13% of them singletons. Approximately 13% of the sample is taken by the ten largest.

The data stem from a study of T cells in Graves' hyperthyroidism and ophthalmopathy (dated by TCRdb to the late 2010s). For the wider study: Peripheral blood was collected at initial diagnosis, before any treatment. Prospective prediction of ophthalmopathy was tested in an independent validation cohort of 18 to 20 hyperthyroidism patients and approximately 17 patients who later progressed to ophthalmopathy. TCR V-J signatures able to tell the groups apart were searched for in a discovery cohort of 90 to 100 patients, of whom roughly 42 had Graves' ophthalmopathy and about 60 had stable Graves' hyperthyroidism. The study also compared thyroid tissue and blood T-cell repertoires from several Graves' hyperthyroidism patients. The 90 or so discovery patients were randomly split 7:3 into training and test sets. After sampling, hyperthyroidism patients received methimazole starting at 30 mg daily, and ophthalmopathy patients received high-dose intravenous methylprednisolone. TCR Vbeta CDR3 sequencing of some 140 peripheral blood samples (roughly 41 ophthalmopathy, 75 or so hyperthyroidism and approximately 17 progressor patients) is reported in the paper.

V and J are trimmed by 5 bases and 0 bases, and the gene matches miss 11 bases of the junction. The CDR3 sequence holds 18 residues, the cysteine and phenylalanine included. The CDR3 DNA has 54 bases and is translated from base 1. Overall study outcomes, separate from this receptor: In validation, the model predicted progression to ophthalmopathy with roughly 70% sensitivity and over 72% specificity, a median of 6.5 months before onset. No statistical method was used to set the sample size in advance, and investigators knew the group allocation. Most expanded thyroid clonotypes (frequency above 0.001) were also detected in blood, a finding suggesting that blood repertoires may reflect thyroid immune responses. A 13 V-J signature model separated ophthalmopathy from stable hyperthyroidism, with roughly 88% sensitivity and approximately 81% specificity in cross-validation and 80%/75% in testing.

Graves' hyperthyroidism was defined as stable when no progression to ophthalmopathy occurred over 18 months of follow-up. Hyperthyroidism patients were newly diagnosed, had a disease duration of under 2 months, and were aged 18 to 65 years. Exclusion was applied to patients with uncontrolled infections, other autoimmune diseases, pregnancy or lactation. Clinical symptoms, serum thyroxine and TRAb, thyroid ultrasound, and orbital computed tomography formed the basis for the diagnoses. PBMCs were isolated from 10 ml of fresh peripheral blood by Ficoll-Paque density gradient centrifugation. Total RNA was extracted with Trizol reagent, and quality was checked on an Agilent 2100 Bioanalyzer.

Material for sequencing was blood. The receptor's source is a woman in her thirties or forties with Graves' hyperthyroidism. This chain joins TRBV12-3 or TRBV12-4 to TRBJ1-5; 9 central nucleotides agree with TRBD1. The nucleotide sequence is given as TGTGCCAGCAGTGCAACCCGGGACAGGGTGGATAGCAATCAGCCCCAGCATTTT. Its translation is CASSATRDRVDSNQPQHF.